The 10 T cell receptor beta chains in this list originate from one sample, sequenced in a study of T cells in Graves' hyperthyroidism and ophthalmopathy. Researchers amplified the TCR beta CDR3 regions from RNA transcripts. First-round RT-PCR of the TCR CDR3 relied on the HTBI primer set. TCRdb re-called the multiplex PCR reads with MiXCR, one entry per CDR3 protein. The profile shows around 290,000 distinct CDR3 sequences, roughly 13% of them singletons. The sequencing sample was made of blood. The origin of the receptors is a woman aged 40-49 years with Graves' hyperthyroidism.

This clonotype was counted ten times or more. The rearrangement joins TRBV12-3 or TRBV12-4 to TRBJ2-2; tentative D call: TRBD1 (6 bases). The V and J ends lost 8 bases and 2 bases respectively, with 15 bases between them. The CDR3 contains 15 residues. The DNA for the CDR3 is TGTGCCAGCTCCAACATACAGGGAAACACCGGGGAGCTGTTTTTT. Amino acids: CASSNIQGNTGELFF.

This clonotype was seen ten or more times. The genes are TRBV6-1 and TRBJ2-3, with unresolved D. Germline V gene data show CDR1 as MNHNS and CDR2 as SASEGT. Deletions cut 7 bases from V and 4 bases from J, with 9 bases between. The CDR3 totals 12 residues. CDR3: CASTEEADTQYF. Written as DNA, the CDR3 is TGTGCCAGCACCGAAGAGGCAGATACGCAGTATTTT.

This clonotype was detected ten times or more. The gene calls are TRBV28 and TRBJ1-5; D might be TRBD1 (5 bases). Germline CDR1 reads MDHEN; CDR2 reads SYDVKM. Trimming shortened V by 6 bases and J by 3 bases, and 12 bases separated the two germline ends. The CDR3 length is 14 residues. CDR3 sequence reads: CASSLGHHNQPQHF. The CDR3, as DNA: TGTGCCAGCAGCCTGGGGCATCACAATCAGCCCCAGCATTTT.

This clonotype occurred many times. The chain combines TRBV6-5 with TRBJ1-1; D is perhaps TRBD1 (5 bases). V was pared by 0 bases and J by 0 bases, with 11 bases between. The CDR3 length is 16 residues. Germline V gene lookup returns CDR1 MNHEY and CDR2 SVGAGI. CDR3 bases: TGTGCCAGCAGTTACTCGGGGAGGGGAGTGAACACTGAAGCTTTCTTT. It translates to CASSYSGRGVNTEAFF.

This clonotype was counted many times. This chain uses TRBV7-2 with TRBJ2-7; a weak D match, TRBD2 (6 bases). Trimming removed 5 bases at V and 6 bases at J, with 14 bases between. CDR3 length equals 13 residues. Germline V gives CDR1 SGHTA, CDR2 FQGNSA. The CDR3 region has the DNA TGTGCCAGCAGCCGAACGCAGGGAGGCGAGCAGTACTTC. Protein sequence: CASSRTQGGEQYF.

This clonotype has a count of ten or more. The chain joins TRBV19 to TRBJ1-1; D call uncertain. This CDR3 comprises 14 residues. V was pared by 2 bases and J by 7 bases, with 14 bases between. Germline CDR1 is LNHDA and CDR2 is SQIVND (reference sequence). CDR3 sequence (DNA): TGTGCCAGTAGTATAAGGGAGGAGTTCGGTGAAGCTTTCTTT. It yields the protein CASSIREEFGEAFF.

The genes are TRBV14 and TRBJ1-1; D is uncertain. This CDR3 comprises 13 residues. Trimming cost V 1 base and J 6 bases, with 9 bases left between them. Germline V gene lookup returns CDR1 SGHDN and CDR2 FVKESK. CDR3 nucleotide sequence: TGTGCCAGCAGCCAAGTAAGAATGGCTGAAGCTTTCTTT. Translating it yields CASSQVRMAEAFF.

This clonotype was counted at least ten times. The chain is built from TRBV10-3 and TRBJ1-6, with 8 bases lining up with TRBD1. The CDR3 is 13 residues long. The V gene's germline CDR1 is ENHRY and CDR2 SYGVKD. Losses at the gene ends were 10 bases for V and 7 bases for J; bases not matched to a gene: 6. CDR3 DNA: TGTGCCAGCGCAGGGGGCTGGAATTCACCCCTCCACTTT. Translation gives CASAGGWNSPLHF.

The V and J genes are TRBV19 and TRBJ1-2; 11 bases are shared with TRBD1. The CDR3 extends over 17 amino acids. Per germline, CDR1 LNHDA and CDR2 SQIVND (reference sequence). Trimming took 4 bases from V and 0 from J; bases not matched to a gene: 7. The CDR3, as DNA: TGTGCCAGTAGTACCTCGGACAGGGGGCTCTCTAACTATGGCTACACCTTC. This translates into CASSTSDRGLSNYGYTF.

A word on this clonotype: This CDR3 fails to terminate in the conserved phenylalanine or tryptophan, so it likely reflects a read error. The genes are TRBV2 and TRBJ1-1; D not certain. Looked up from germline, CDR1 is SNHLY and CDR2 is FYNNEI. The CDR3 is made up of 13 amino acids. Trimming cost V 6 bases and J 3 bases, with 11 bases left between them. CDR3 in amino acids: CASRLAGDTEAFL. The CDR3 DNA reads TGTGCCAGCAGGTTGGCCGGGGACACTGAAGCTTTCCTT.